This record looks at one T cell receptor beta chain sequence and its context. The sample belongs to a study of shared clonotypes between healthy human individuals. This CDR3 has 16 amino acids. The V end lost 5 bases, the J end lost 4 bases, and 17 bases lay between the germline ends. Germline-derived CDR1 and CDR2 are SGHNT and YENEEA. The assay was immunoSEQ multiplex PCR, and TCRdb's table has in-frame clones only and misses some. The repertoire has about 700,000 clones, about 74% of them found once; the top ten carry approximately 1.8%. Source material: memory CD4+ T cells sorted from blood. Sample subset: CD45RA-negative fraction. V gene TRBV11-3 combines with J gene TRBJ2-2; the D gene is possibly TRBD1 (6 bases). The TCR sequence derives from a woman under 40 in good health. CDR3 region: CASSLTGQSGTGELFF. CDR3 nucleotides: TGTGCCAGCAGCCTGACTGGACAGAGTGGCACCGGGGAGCTGTTTTTT. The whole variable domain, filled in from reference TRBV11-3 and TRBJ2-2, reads EAGVVQSPRYKIIEKKQPVAFWCNPISGHNTLYWYLQNLGQGPELLIRYENEEAVDDSQLPKDRFSAERLKGVDSTLKIQPAELGDSAVYLCASSLTGQSGTGELFFGEGSRLTVL.